These 29 T cell receptor beta chains were sequenced from one sample in a study of brain T cells in children with intractable seizures. Profiled with immunoSEQ multiplex PCR; TCRdb holds only in-frame clones, not every one. The sample records roughly 80,000 clones, 90% to 95% being singletons. This sample comprised peripheral blood, obtained at surgery. Receptors originate from a girl aged 2-10 years with Rasmussen encephalitis and intractable seizures.

This chain joins TRBV7-9 and TRBJ2-1; perhaps TRBD2 as D (6 bases). This CDR3 has 17 residues. V shed 4 bases and J shed 3 bases, with 19 bases lying between them. CDR1 is SEHNR, CDR2 FQNEAQ, per germline (reference sequence). The CDR3: CASSSALAYRGYNEQFF. In DNA form, the CDR3 reads TGTGCCAGCAGCTCCGCCCTAGCGTACCGGGGCTACAATGAGCAGTTCTTC.

The chain uses TRBV2 and TRBJ2-2, with D maybe TRBD2 (5 bases). The CDR3 consists of 16 residues. Germline CDR1 is SNHLY and CDR2 is FYNNEI. V was shortened by 1 base and J by 2 bases, with 11 bases between the two germline ends. This chain's CDR3 is CASSEEGVFNTGELFF. For the CDR3, the DNA is TGTGCCAGCAGTGAAGAGGGAGTATTCAACACCGGGGAGCTGTTTTTT.

The chain uses TRBV4-1 and TRBJ2-3; D unclear. Germline CDR1 reads MGHRA; CDR2 reads YSYEKL. This CDR3 is built from 14 residues. The V end lost 1 base, the J end lost 3 bases, and 8 bases lay between the germline ends. CDR3 sequence reads: CASSQGLGTDTQYF. CDR3 sequence (DNA): TGCGCCAGCAGCCAAGGGCTAGGGACAGATACGCAGTATTTT.

The chain couples TRBV30 to TRBJ1-2, with 7 bases identical to TRBD1. The germline V gene has CDR1 GTSNPN and CDR2 SVGIG (reference sequence). CDR3 length: 14 amino acids. V shed 1 base, J shed 4 bases, and the junction held 6 bases outside the gene matches. This CDR3 is CAWSERAGGYGYTF. DNA for the CDR3: TGTGCCTGGAGTGAGCGGGCAGGGGGCTATGGCTACACCTTC.

Written as DNA, the CDR3 is TGTGCCAGCAGCCCTCGACTAGCGGGCTCCTACAATGAGCAGTTCTTC. As protein: CASSPRLAGSYNEQFF. The V and J genes are TRBV9 and TRBJ2-1, with 10 bases aligning to TRBD2. Germline V CDR1 and CDR2: SGDLS, YYNGEE. The V and J ends lost 4 bases and 0 bases, in that order; junction bases with no gene match: 4. This CDR3 is built from 16 residues.

The J gene is TRBJ2-1, the V gene TRBV5-1, with D perhaps given as TRBD1 or TRBD2 (5 bases each). CDR1 is SGHRS, CDR2 YFSETQ, per germline. Trimming took off 1 base at V and 9 bases at J, with 44 bases between the two ends. The CDR3 extends over 24 amino acids. The CDR3 reads CASSLLGSLGRPGAVGQRWGEQFF. The DNA of the CDR3 is TGCGCCAGCAGCTTGTTGGGGTCCCTGGGTCGTCCCGGGGCCGTAGGACAACGATGGGGTGAGCAGTTCTTC.

The V call is TRBV4-1, the J call TRBJ1-2; no firm D call. CDR3 length equals 13 residues. CDR1 and CDR2 from the germline V gene are MGHRA and YSYEKL. Trimming left V 7 bases short and J 4 bases short, with 13 bases between. This chain's CDR3 is CASTSVLSYGYTF. CDR3 in DNA: TGCGCCAGCACCTCCGTCCTGAGCTATGGCTACACCTTC.

The chain combines TRBV5-5 with TRBJ1-2, with 8 bases that match TRBD1. This CDR3 spans 17 amino acids. V lost 4 bases and J lost 4; bases outside the gene matches: 15. The germline V gene encodes CDR1 SGHKS and CDR2 YYEKEE (reference sequence). The CDR3 region has the DNA TGTGCCAGCAGCCTTAACAGGGGGACGGGGGACCTCTATGGCTACACCTTC. Its translation is CASSLNRGTGDLYGYTF.

The chain combines TRBV19 with TRBJ2-3; 7 positions match TRBD1. Germline-derived CDR1 and CDR2 are LNHDA and SQIVND (reference sequence). The V and J ends lost 6 bases and 4 bases, in that order; junction bases with no gene match: 4. The CDR3 is 13 residues long. The CDR3 loop reads CASSLDRADTQYF. The DNA for the CDR3 is TGTGCCAGTAGCCTTGACAGGGCAGATACGCAGTATTTT.

V gene TRBV7-9 combines with J gene TRBJ2-7, with 8 positions matching TRBD2. CDR3 length: 16 residues. With 4 bases clipped from V and 2 bases from J, the junction kept 10 bases outside the gene matches. Germline V gene data show CDR1 as SEHNR and CDR2 as FQNEAQ (reference sequence). CDR3 amino acids: CASSSYRSGGTYEQYF. CDR3 DNA sequence: TGTGCCAGCAGCTCCTATCGGAGCGGGGGAACCTACGAGCAGTACTTC.

The rearrangement joins TRBV3-1 (or the pseudogene TRBV3-2) to TRBJ2-3; 11 nucleotides agree with TRBD2. V lost 1 base to trimming and J lost 2 bases; unmatched junction nucleotides: 11. Per the germline V gene, CDR1 is LGHDT and CDR2 is YNNKEL (reference sequence). The CDR3 has 19 residues. The CDR3: CASSQGTSGPERPTDTQYF. CDR3 DNA sequence: TGTGCCAGCAGCCAAGGGACTAGCGGGCCAGAAAGGCCCACAGATACGCAGTATTTT.

Details on this clone: Relative to the germline gene, one junction end is altered; a read error may explain this. The CDR3 spells CASSEVQTPTF. Here the CDR3 DNA reads TGTGCCAGCAGTGAGGTCCAGACCCCGACCTTT. The chain joins TRBV6-1 to TRBJ1-6; D gene uncertain. CDR3 length: 11 amino acids. CDR1 and CDR2 from the germline V gene are MNHNS and SASEGT.

The genes are TRBV5-5 and TRBJ1-1; D ambiguous. The CDR3 is made up of 12 amino acids. V gave up 4 bases and J gave up 5 bases, with 9 bases separating them. Per the germline V gene, CDR1 is SGHKS and CDR2 is YYEKEE (reference sequence). In nucleotides, the CDR3 is TGTGCCAGCAGCCCTACGGGGACTGAAGCTTTCTTT. It yields the protein CASSPTGTEAFF.

This chain uses TRBV6-6 with TRBJ1-1; D unresolved. The CDR3 spans 15 residues. Germline CDR1 is MNHNY and CDR2 is SVGAGI (reference sequence). With 8 bases removed from V and 3 bases from J, the gap between germline ends came to 19 bases. The CDR3 here is CASALPGSGDTEAFF. In DNA, the CDR3 is TGTGCCAGCGCCTTACCGGGGTCCGGGGACACTGAAGCTTTCTTT.

The gene calls are TRBV29-1 and TRBJ1-2; the D gene is possibly TRBD1 (6 bases). The V gene's germline CDR1 is SQVTM and CDR2 ANQGSEA. Trimming took 0 bases from V and 2 from J, leaving 10 bases between them. CDR3 size: 14 residues. The CDR3: CSVEEGAGNYGYTF. As DNA, the CDR3 is TGCAGCGTTGAAGAGGGGGCAGGAAACTATGGCTACACCTTC.

This rearrangement joins TRBV6-1 to TRBJ1-1; 8 positions agree with TRBD1. The germline gives CDR1 MNHNS, CDR2 SASEGT. There are 16 residues in the CDR3. Trimming cost V 1 base and J 1 base; bases outside gene matches: 5. The CDR3 DNA follows: TGTGCCAGCAGTGAAGACAGGGGGAAACGGAACACTGAAGCTTTCTTT. Translated, it gives CASSEDRGKRNTEAFF.

This chain connects TRBV5-1 to TRBJ2-3; 8 nucleotides match TRBD2. The CDR3 is 17 amino acids. J was trimmed by 3 bases and V by 1 base; bases with no gene match: 10. The germline gives CDR1 SGHRS, CDR2 YFSETQ. The CDR3 protein is CASSLSFSGSRTDTQYF. As DNA, the CDR3 is TGCGCCAGCAGCTTGTCTTTCAGCGGGAGTCGGACAGATACGCAGTATTTT.

The rearrangement uses TRBV6-4 and TRBJ1-3, with D perhaps TRBD1 (5 bases). V lost 4 bases and J 0 bases, leaving 10 bases between the germline ends. The germline V gene encodes CDR1 MRHNA and CDR2 SNTAGT. The CDR3 contains 15 residues. In DNA, the CDR3 is TGTGCCAGCAGTGCTTCGACAGCCTCTGGAAACACCATATATTTT. Its translation is CASSASTASGNTIYF.

The chain links TRBV27 to TRBJ1-6; a weak D match, TRBD1 (6 bases). This CDR3 has 13 amino acids. V was trimmed by 6 bases and J by 10 bases, leaving 13 bases between them. The V gene's germline CDR1 is MNHEY and CDR2 SMNVEV (reference sequence). This CDR3 reads CASRTDSYSPLHF. The DNA for the CDR3 is TGTGCCAGCAGGACGGACAGCTACTCACCCCTCCACTTT.

The chain is built from TRBV28 and TRBJ1-1; D is uncertain. Trimming took 3 bases from V and 7 from J, leaving 9 bases between them. The CDR3 runs to 12 residues. Looked up from germline, CDR1 is MDHEN and CDR2 is SYDVKM. The CDR3 reads CASSFVGFEAFF. The DNA for the CDR3 is TGTGCCAGCAGTTTTGTGGGGTTTGAAGCTTTCTTT. Together with reference TRBV28 and TRBJ1-1, the CDR3 gives the full variable domain: DVKVTQSSRYLVKRTGEKVFLECVQDMDHENMFWYRQDPGLGLRLIYFSYDVKMKEKGDIPEGYSVSREKKERFSLILESASTNQTSMYLCASSFVGFEAFFGQGTRLTVV.

The rearrangement links TRBV13 to TRBJ2-7, with TRBD2 matching 14 bases. Germline-derived CDR1 and CDR2 are PRHDT and FYEKMQ (reference sequence). Trimming cost V 5 bases and J 0 bases; bases outside gene matches: 15. CDR3 size: 20 residues. The CDR3 nucleotides are TGTGCCAGCAGCCCCCCCCCGACTAGCGGGGGGGAGGGGATCTCCTACGAGCAGTACTTC. Translating gives CASSPPPTSGGEGISYEQYF.

This clone was recorded only once. The gene calls are TRBV12-3 or TRBV12-4 and TRBJ2-7; 7 nucleotides match TRBD1. Unmatched junction bases numbered 7, after V lost 5 bases and J lost 6 bases. The CDR3 sequence is 13 residues long. DNA for the CDR3: TGTGCCAGCAGTCACCGCGAGGGGGCCGAGCAGTACTTC. It is translated as CASSHREGAEQYF.

The chain carries TRBV19 and TRBJ1-4; 9 bases match TRBD1. Germline values: CDR1 LNHDA, CDR2 SQIVND (reference sequence). The junction had 13 bases not matched to a gene; V was cut back by 6 bases and J by 5 bases. The CDR3 consists of 17 residues. The CDR3 is CASRPLAGQGRNEKLFF. Written as DNA, the CDR3 is TGTGCCAGTAGACCCCTGGCCGGACAGGGGAGAAATGAAAAACTGTTTTTT.

The V gene is TRBV6-5, the J gene TRBJ2-2; D is unresolved. This CDR3 contains 13 residues. V was cut by 7 bases and J by 4 bases, with 10 bases left in between. Germline loops: CDR1 MNHEY, CDR2 SVGAGI. The CDR3 reads CASMVPSTGELFF. The CDR3 region has the DNA TGTGCCAGCATGGTCCCTTCCACCGGGGAGCTGTTTTTT.

The chain joins TRBV28 to TRBJ2-7; no definite D call. CDR3 size: 13 residues. Germline lookup yields CDR1 MDHEN and CDR2 SYDVKM. Trimming stripped 3 bases from V and 2 bases from J, with 8 bases between. The CDR3 DNA reads TGTGCCAGCAGTTTGACGAATCCCTACGAGCAGTACTTC. Amino acid sequence: CASSLTNPYEQYF. The full variable domain, rest sourced from reference TRBV28 and TRBJ2-7, is DVKVTQSSRYLVKRTGEKVFLECVQDMDHENMFWYRQDPGLGLRLIYFSYDVKMKEKGDIPEGYSVSREKKERFSLILESASTNQTSMYLCASSLTNPYEQYFGPGTRLTVT.

This chain uses TRBV30 with TRBJ2-1; no clear D gene. Germline CDR1 and CDR2: GTSNPN and SVGIG (reference sequence). V was cut by 4 bases and J by 0 bases, with 7 bases left in between. This CDR3 is built from 13 residues. The CDR3 loop reads CAWTGSSYNEQFF. CDR3 sequence (DNA): TGTGCCTGGACAGGAAGCTCCTACAATGAGCAGTTCTTC. Full variable domain (missing parts from reference TRBV30 and TRBJ2-1): SQTIHQWPATLVQPVGSPLSLECTVEGTSNPNLYWYRQAAGRGLQLLFYSVGIGQISSEVPQNLSASRPQDRQFILSSKKLLLSDSGFYLCAWTGSSYNEQFFGPGTRLTVL.

The chain links TRBV2 to TRBJ2-2, with D possibly being TRBD1 (6 bases). CDR3 length: 14 residues. Germline V gives CDR1 SNHLY, CDR2 FYNNEI. Trimming took off 4 bases at V and 2 bases at J, with 8 bases between the two ends. The CDR3 region has the DNA TGTGCCAGCAGTGGGACAGATAACACCGGGGAGCTGTTTTTT. Its protein product is CASSGTDNTGELFF.

The rearrangement links TRBV5-1 to TRBJ1-1; D not resolved. Germline-derived CDR1 and CDR2 are SGHRS and YFSETQ. V was trimmed by 3 bases and J by 3 bases, leaving 12 bases between them. The CDR3 runs to 14 residues. The CDR3 DNA sequence: TGCGCCAGCAGCTATATGCTATTGGACACTGAAGCTTTCTTT. As protein: CASSYMLLDTEAFF.

The chain links TRBV28 to TRBJ1-1; TRBD1 agrees at 9 bases. CDR3 length equals 15 residues. Per germline, CDR1 MDHEN and CDR2 SYDVKM. Trimming removed 6 bases from V and 3 bases from J; junction bases left unmatched: 8. The DNA for the CDR3 is TGTGCCAGCAGCCCACACGGGACAGGGCACACTGAAGCTTTCTTT. This encodes CASSPHGTGHTEAFF.